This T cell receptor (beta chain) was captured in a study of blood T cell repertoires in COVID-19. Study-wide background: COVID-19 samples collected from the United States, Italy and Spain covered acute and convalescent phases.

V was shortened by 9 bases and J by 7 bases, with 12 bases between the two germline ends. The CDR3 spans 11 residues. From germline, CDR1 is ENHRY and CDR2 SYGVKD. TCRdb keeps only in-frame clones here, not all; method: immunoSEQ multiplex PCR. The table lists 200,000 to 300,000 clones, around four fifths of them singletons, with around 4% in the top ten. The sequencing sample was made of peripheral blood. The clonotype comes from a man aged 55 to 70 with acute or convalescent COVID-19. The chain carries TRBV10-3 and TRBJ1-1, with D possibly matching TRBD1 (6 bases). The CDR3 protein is CAIRQADEAFF. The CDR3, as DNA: TGTGCCATAAGACAGGCTGATGAAGCTTTCTTT.